This T cell receptor (beta chain) is from a study of cytomegalovirus exposure and HLA in healthy donors. Trimming at V came to 2 bases and at J to 0 bases, leaving 0 bases not matched to a gene. Germline V gives CDR1 MNHEY, CDR2 SMNVEV (reference sequence). This CDR3 contains 15 residues. This clone was counted a single time. The antigen is unknown. Assay used: immunoSEQ multiplex PCR; TCRdb lists only in-frame clones, some missing. This sample carries roughly 130,000 clones, about 90% of them seen once, and the ten largest clones take approximately 1.3%. Study results and caveats: In vitro testing confirmed a few CMV-associated chains as specific for CMV antigens. Published work reported that the classifier diagnosed cytomegalovirus status with high specificity and sensitivity. The tendency of first-cohort TCR clusters to co-occur in the roughly 120 validation repertoires was the finding of a later analysis.

The specimen sequenced was PBMCs. The receptor was derived from a man in his thirties or forties in good health and CMV-seronegative. V and J are TRBV27 and TRBJ2-2; 7 nucleotides match TRBD1. The CDR3, as DNA: TGTGCCAGCAGTTTAGGGACAGCGAACACCGGGGAGCTGTTTTTT. Translating gives CASSLGTANTGELFF.